A selection of T cell receptor beta chains follows, all from one sample in a study of fetal regulatory T cell absence and autoimmunity. The data were produced by immunoSEQ multiplex PCR, yet TCRdb's version contains in-frame clones alone and is incomplete. This sample has some 44,000 clones; roughly 83% occur once, and the top ten carry approximately 0.45%. The sequenced sample was cord blood. The source is a newborn boy with IPEX syndrome. The CDR3 runs from the conserved cysteine through the conserved F or W. Each record gives: D gene, V gene, J gene, clone size, CDR3 DNA, CDR3 protein. The D gene is left open where the match is weak. Rows may omit the clone size; those that give it use once, few, many or a size class.

TRBD1,TRBV14,TRBJ2-7,NA,TGTGCCAGCAGCCTCTCGGGGACAGGTCCCTACGAGCAGTACTTC,CASSLSGTGPYEQYF
TRBD1,TRBV7-6,TRBJ2-1,NA,TGTGCCAGCAGCACTACCGGGACAGGGAAGGACAATGAGCAGTTCTTC,CASSTTGTGKDNEQFF
TRBD1,TRBV6-5,TRBJ2-7,few,TGTGCCTCCAGGGGACAGGGATTTTACGAGCAGTACTTC,CASRGQGFYEQYF
NA,TRBV19,TRBJ1-4,NA,TGTGCCAGTAGTATTTCTGGGAATGAAAAACTGTTTTTT,CASSISGNEKLFF
TRBD1,TRBV30,TRBJ1-1,NA,TGTGCCTGGAGTGTAGGGACAGGGAACACTGAAGCTTTCTTT,CAWSVGTGNTEAFF
NA,TRBV5-1,TRBJ2-7,NA,TGCGCCAGCAGCTCAGGGGGGCTCTACGAGCAGTACTTC,CASSSGGLYEQYF
TRBD2,TRBV9,TRBJ2-3,NA,TGTGCCAGCAGCGTAGCCTTCCGGGGGGGCGGCACAGATACGCAGTATTTT,CASSVAFRGGGTDTQYF
NA,TRBV11-3,TRBJ2-1,NA,TGTGCCAGCAGCTCGCGACTAGAACCCTACAATGAGCAGTTCTTC,CASSSRLEPYNEQFF
NA,TRBV6-1,TRBJ1-3,NA,TGTGCCAGCAGTGAAAAGGGGTATGGAAACACCATATATTTT,CASSEKGYGNTIYF
NA,TRBV10-3,TRBJ1-3,NA,TGTGCCATCAGTGAGTCAGGGGGAAACACCATATATTTT,CAISESGGNTIYF
NA,TRBV6-5,TRBJ2-7,once,TGTGCCAGCAGTTACTCGGGCAGGGGTTACGAGCAGTACTTC,CASSYSGRGYEQYF
NA,TRBV19,TRBJ1-3,NA,TGTGCCAGTAGTATAGTGGATGGAAACACCATATATTTT,CASSIVDGNTIYF
TRBD1,TRBV10-3,TRBJ2-4,once,TGTGCCATCCCGGACAGGAACCTAGCCAAAAACATTCAGTACTTC,CAIPDRNLAKNIQYF
NA,TRBV7-2,TRBJ1-5,NA,TGTGCCAGCAGCTTAGGGGGGTACGATCAGCCCCAGCATTTT,CASSLGGYDQPQHF
TRBD2,TRBV19,TRBJ2-3,NA,TGTGCCAGTATTGAGCGGGGGGCCACAGATACGCAGTATTTT,CASIERGATDTQYF
TRBD1,TRBV5-1,TRBJ1-1,NA,TGCGCCAGCAGCTTGGGCCAGGGGGCAGTGAACACTGAAGCTTTCTTT,CASSLGQGAVNTEAFF
TRBD2,TRBV30,TRBJ2-2,NA,TGTGCCTGGAGTGTACTGAGGCTAGCGGGGGGCACCGGGGAGCTGTTTTTT,CAWSVLRLAGGTGELFF